This T cell receptor (beta chain) was sequenced in a study of T cells in Graves' hyperthyroidism and ophthalmopathy. Notes on the study in general: The model predicted ophthalmopathy a median roughly 6.5 months before onset.

The CDR3 consists of 13 residues. J was trimmed by 5 bases and V by 6 bases; bases with no gene match: 9. CDR1 is SQVTM, CDR2 ANQGSEA, per germline. This clonotype has only a few counts. The antigen is undetermined. Using RNA transcripts as the source, TCR beta CDR3 regions were amplified. The HTBI primer set was used in a first-round RT-PCR of the TCR CDR3. MiXCR, applied by TCRdb to the multiplex PCR reads, yields one record per CDR3 protein. The sample lists some 250,000 distinct CDR3 sequences, nearly 15% occurring once. Disease duration under 2 months; hyperthyroidism patients were aged 18 to 65. Uncontrolled infection, other autoimmune disease, pregnancy or lactation led to exclusion.

This chain links TRBV29-1 with TRBJ1-1; 7 positions agree with TRBD1. The source material was blood. This clonotype was obtained from a woman aged 50 to 60 with Graves' hyperthyroidism that later progressed to Graves' ophthalmopathy. The CDR3 coding sequence is TGCAGCGTGGAAACCACAGGGGAGACTGAAGCTTTCTTT. As protein: CSVETTGETEAFF.